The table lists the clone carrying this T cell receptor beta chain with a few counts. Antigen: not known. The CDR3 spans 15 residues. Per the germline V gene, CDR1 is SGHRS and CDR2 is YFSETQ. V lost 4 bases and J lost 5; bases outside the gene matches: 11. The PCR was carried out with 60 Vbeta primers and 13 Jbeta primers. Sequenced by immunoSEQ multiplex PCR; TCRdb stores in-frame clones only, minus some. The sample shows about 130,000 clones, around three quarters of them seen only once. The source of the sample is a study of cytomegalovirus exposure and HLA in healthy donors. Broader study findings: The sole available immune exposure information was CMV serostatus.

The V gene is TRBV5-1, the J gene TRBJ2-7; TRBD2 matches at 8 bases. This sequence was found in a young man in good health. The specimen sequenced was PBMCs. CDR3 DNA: TGCGCCAGCAGCCCGGGACTAGTCGAAGTCCACGAGCAGTACTTC. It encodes CASSPGLVEVHEQYF.